This T cell receptor (beta chain) comes out of a study of T cells after yellow fever vaccination. The CDR3 length is 14 residues. Germline-derived CDR1 and CDR2 are MDHEN and SYDVKM. Deletions cut 3 bases from V and 5 bases from J, with 11 bases between. TCRdb re-called the 5' RACE reads with MiXCR, one entry per CDR3 protein. The sample includes 250,000 to 300,000 distinct CDR3 sequences, around 4.9% of them seen just once. This clonotype was observed once. The material was CD4+ T cells sorted from PBMCs, obtained on the day of the yellow fever booster vaccination. The rearrangement joins TRBV28 to TRBJ1-5; D uncertain. The clonotype was recovered from a man aged 18 to 29 who received the YFV17D yellow fever vaccine. As DNA, the CDR3 is TGTGCCAGCAGTTTCTTAAGAGTTGATCAGCCCCAGCATTTT. It translates to CASSFLRVDQPQHF.